The TCR beta chain under discussion was sequenced for a study of blood T cells in healthy people across ages. As regards this clonotype: The antigen is not known. The junction departs from germline at one end; a sequencing error may be responsible.

The length of the CDR3 is 16 residues. The V gene's germline CDR1 is MDHEN and CDR2 SYDVKM. Russia was home to the donors, healthy Caucasian individuals aged 6 to 90. General study points: Versus aged donors, long-lived donors had higher diversity and more naive CD4+ cells.

A J-beta primer mix and a sample-barcoded 5' primer were used in a second PCR of about 7 to 12 cycles. TCRdb reanalysed the 5' RACE reads using MiXCR and keeps one entry per CDR3 protein. The table lists around 1.5 million distinct CDR3 sequences, approximately 38% of them singletons. The J gene is TRBJ2-3, the V gene TRBV28; 9 bases align to TRBD2. The TCR was taken from a woman between 18 and 30 years old in good health. The source material was blood. CDR3 region: CVSSFRAGGRTDTQYF. The CDR3 coding sequence is TGTGTCAGCAGTTTTCGAGCGGGGGGTAGGACAGATACGCAGTATTTT.